This is a list of T cell receptor beta chains from one sample in a study of neoadjuvant nivolumab and ipilimumab in lung cancer. Using immunoSEQ multiplex PCR, the repertoire was profiled, and TCRdb retains in-frame clones only, with some absent. Among 30,000 or so clones listed, about nine tenths were seen once. The sequenced sample was peripheral blood, obtained after neoadjuvant nivolumab, alone or with ipilimumab, at or shortly before surgery. The receptors come from an adult with non-small cell lung cancer. Both conserved end residues are part of each CDR3. Fields, in order: clone size, V gene, D gene, J gene, CDR3 protein, CDR3 DNA. A D gene is named only where the DNA matches it firmly. Where a row states a size, it is once, few, many or the class of an expanded clone; other rows omit it.

>-|TRBV7-9|-|TRBJ1-6
CASSFLGVYNSPLHF
TGTGCCAGCAGCTTCCTTGGGGTCTATAATTCACCCCTCCACTTT
>once|TRBV25-1|-|TRBJ1-1
CASTRGSGTEAFF
TGTGCCAGCACCCGAGGAAGTGGCACTGAAGCTTTCTTT
>-|TRBV5-1|TRBD1|TRBJ1-2
CASSLGQGKNYGYTF
TGCGCCAGCAGCTTGGGACAGGGGAAGAACTATGGCTACACCTTC
>-|TRBV2|-|TRBJ1-2
CASNQINYGYTF
TGTGCCAGCAATCAGATTAACTATGGCTACACCTTC
>-|TRBV5-1|-|TRBJ1-2
CASSPRAGDGYTF
TGCGCCAGCAGCCCCCGAGCAGGGGATGGCTACACCTTC
>-|TRBV6-5|-|TRBJ2-1
CASSTPFGPNEQFF
TGTGCCAGCAGTACCCCTTTCGGTCCCAATGAGCAGTTCTTC
>-|TRBV4-1|TRBD2|TRBJ2-1
CASSQDAVGGWNEQFF
TGCGCCAGCAGCCAAGATGCAGTCGGGGGGTGGAATGAGCAGTTCTTC
>-|TRBV11-3|-|TRBJ2-2
CASSLGGGDTGELFF
TGTGCCAGCAGCTTAGGGGGCGGTGACACCGGGGAGCTGTTTTTT
>-|TRBV18|TRBD1|TRBJ1-4
CASSPRTGNGNEKLFF
TGTGCCAGCTCACCTCGGACAGGGAACGGGAATGAAAAACTGTTTTTT
>once|TRBV5-1|-|TRBJ2-6
CASSSDGNSGANVLTF
TGCGCCAGCAGCTCTGACGGTAACTCTGGGGCCAACGTCCTGACTTTC
>once|TRBV5-6|TRBD1|TRBJ2-7
CASSPGTGVYEQYF
TGTGCCAGCAGCCCCGGGACAGGAGTCTACGAGCAGTACTTC
>once|TRBV10-2|TRBD2|TRBJ2-3
CASSDLAGGTDTQYF
TGCGCCAGCAGTGACTTAGCGGGGGGCACAGATACGCAGTATTTT
>-|TRBV4-3|-|TRBJ1-1
CASSQLTGGTEAFF
TGCGCCAGCAGCCAACTGACGGGGGGCACTGAAGCTTTCTTT
>-|TRBV5-4|-|TRBJ1-3
CASTEGLREGNTIYF
TGTGCCAGCACCGAGGGCCTCAGGGAGGGAAACACCATATATTTT
>once|TRBV29-1|-|TRBJ1-4
CSVVTNNEKLFF
TGCAGCGTTGTTACAAATAATGAAAAACTGTTTTTT
>-|TRBV5-5|-|TRBJ1-2
CASSFAQVRNYGYTF
TGTGCCAGCAGCTTTGCACAGGTTCGAAACTATGGCTACACCTTC
>few|TRBV2|-|TRBJ1-6
CASSDEGETSPLHF
TGTGCCAGCAGTGATGAGGGGGAGACTTCACCCCTCCACTTT
>-|TRBV7-6|-|TRBJ2-7
CASSLAEDEQYF
TGTGCCAGCAGCTTAGCGGAGGACGAGCAGTACTTC
>-|TRBV13|-|TRBJ1-1
CASSSQGPEAFF
TGTGCCAGCAGCTCCCAGGGTCCTGAAGCTTTCTTT
>-|TRBV14|TRBD2|TRBJ2-5
CASSQRRLAGKETQYF
TGTGCCAGCAGCCAACGCCGACTAGCGGGGAAAGAGACCCAGTACTTC
>-|TRBV6-5|-|TRBJ1-6
CASSFSIVNSPLHF
TGTGCCAGCAGTTTCTCCATTGTGAATTCACCCCTCCACTTT
>-|TRBV5-1|-|TRBJ2-5
CASSGWSVEETQYF
TGCGCCAGCAGCGGATGGAGCGTCGAAGAGACCCAGTACTTC
>-|TRBV5-1|TRBD1|TRBJ2-4
CASRPTGGNKENIQYF
TGCGCCAGCAGACCCACAGGGGGCAATAAGGAAAACATTCAGTACTTC
>-|TRBV9|-|TRBJ2-2
CASSVFRGFGGELFF
TGTGCCAGCAGCGTATTTAGAGGGTTTGGCGGGGAGCTGTTTTTT
>-|TRBV4-3|-|TRBJ2-3
CASSQDSGDTQYF
TGCGCCAGCAGCCAAGACAGCGGCGATACGCAGTATTTT
>-|TRBV9|-|TRBJ1-1
CASSRTAGTEAFF
TGTGCCAGCAGTCGAACCGCGGGTACTGAAGCTTTCTTT
>once|TRBV29-1|-|TRBJ1-4
CSVEGGGMEEKLFF
TGCAGCGTTGAAGGGGGGGGCATGGAGGAAAAACTGTTTTTT
>-|TRBV6-1|-|TRBJ1-3
CASRAGTSSGNTIYF
TGTGCCAGCAGAGCCGGGACAAGTTCTGGAAACACCATATATTTT
>-|TRBV11-2|-|TRBJ2-3
CASSLLTGAPDTQYF
TGTGCCAGCAGCTTACTAACCGGGGCCCCAGATACGCAGTATTTT